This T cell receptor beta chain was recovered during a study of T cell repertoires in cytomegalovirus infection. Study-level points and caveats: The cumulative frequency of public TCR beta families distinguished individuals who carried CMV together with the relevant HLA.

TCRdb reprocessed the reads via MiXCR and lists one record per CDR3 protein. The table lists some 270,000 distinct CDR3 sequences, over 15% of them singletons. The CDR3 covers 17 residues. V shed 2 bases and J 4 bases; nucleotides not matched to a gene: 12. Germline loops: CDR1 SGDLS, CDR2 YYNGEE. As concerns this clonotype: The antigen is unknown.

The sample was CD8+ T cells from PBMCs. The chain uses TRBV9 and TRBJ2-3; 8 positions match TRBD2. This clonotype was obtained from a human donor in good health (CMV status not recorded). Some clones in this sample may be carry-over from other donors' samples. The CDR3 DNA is TGTGCCAGCAGCGTCTGGGGACGGGGGGGCCAAGCAGATACGCAGTATTTT. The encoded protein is CASSVWGRGGQADTQYF.